A single sample gave rise to the 3 T cell receptor beta chains below, sequenced in a study of T-cell reconstitution after alpha-beta-depleted transplantation in children. Unique molecular identifiers were used to barcode this TCRbeta library. TCRdb re-called the PCR reads through MiXCR, storing one row per CDR3 protein. Among some 600,000 distinct CDR3 sequences listed, 16% were seen once. The material was PBMCs from the stem cell graft donor, obtained from the stem cell graft. The receptors were gathered from a human donor who donated a stem cell graft to a child with acute myeloid leukemia.

At least ten counts were recorded for this clonotype. CDR3 sequence reads: CSVAGTGSGNTIYF. The DNA of the CDR3 is TGCAGCGTCGCCGGGACAGGCTCTGGAAACACCATATATTTT. The chain links TRBV29-1 to TRBJ1-3, with 8 bases that match TRBD1. V lost 6 bases, J lost 0 bases, and 4 bases stayed unmatched. Looked up from germline, CDR1 is SQVTM and CDR2 is ANQGSEA. This CDR3 is built from 14 residues.

The rearrangement uses TRBV12-3 or TRBV12-4 and TRBJ1-2; D is ambiguous. Trimming stripped 1 base from V and 0 bases from J, with 9 bases between. This CDR3 has 15 amino acids. The CDR3 DNA follows: TGTGCCAGCAGTTTAGGTCGGCTGACTAACTATGGCTACACCTTC. Translated, it gives CASSLGRLTNYGYTF.

This clonotype was counted at least ten times. The chain joins TRBV29-1 to TRBJ2-1, with D possibly TRBD2 on 6 matching bases. V was cut by 7 bases and J by 9 bases, with 19 bases left in between. The CDR3 totals 13 residues. CDR1 and CDR2 from the germline V gene are SQVTM and ANQGSEA. CDR3 in amino acids: CSASPQWGGEQFF. CDR3 DNA: TGCAGCGCAAGCCCCCAATGGGGAGGTGAGCAGTTCTTC.